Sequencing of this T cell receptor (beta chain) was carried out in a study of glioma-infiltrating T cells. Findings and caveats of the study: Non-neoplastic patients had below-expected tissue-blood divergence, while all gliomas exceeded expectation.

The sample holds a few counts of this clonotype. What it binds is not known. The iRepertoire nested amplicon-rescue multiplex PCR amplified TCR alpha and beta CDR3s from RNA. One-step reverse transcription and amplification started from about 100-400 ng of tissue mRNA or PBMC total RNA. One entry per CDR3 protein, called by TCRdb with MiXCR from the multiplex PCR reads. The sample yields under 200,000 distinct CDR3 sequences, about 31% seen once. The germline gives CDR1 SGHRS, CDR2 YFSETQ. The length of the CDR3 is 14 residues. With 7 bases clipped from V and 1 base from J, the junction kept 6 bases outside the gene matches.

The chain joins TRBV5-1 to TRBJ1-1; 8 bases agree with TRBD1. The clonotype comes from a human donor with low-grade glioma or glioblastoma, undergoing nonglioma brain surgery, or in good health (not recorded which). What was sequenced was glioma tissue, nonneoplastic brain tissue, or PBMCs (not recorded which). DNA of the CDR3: TGCGCCAGCGATGTGACAGGGGAGAACACTGAAGCTTTCTTT. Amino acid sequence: CASDVTGENTEAFF.